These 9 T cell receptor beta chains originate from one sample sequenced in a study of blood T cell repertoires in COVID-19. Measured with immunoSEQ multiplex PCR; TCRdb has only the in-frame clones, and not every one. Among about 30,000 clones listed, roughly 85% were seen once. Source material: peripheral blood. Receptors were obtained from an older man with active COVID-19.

As DNA, the CDR3 is TGTGCCATCAGTGAGTTCGACAGGGGAAACGAGCAGTACTTC. Translating gives CAISEFDRGNEQYF. The chain has TRBV10-3 and TRBJ2-7, with 8 bases identical to TRBD1. J was trimmed by 5 bases and V by 1 base; bases with no gene match: 4. Per germline, CDR1 ENHRY and CDR2 SYGVKD. CDR3 size: 14 residues.

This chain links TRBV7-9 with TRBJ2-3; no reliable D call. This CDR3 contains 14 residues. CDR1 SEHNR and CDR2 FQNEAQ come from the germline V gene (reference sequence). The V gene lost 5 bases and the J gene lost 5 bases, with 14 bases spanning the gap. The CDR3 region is CASSPIVGRDTQYF. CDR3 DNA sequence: TGTGCCAGCAGCCCAATTGTGGGCAGAGATACGCAGTATTTT. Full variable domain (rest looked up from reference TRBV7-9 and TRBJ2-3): DTGVSQNPRHKITKRGQNVTFRCDPISEHNRLYWYRQTLGQGPEFLTYFQNEAQLEKSRLLSDRFSAERPKGSFSTLEIQRTEQGDSAMYLCASSPIVGRDTQYFGPGTRLTVL.

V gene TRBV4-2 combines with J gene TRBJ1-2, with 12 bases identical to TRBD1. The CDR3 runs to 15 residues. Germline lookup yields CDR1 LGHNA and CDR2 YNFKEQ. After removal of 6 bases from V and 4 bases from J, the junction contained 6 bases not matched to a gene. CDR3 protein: CASRPGTGGIYGYTF. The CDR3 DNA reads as TGTGCCAGCAGACCCGGGACAGGGGGCATCTATGGCTACACCTTC.

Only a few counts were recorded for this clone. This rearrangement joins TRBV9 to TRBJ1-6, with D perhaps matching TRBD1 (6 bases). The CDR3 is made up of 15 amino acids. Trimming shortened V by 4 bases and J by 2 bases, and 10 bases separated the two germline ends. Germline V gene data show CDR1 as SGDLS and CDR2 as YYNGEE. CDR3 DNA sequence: TGTGCCAGCAGCACAGGACAGCCCTATAATTCACCCCTCCACTTT. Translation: CASSTGQPYNSPLHF.

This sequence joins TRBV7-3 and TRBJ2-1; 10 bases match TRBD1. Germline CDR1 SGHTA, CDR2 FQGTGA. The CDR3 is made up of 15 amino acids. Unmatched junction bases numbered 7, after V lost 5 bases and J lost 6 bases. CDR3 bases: TGTGCCAGCAGCCCCCAGGGACAGGGGTCCAATGAGCAGTTCTTC. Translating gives CASSPQGQGSNEQFF.

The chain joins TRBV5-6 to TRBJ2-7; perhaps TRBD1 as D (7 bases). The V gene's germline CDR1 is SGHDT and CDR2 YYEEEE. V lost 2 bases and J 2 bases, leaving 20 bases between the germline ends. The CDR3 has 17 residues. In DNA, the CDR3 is TGTGCCAGCAGCTTCCAGGGGGGTGAGAGGGAAGCCTACGAGCAGTACTTC. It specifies CASSFQGGEREAYEQYF.

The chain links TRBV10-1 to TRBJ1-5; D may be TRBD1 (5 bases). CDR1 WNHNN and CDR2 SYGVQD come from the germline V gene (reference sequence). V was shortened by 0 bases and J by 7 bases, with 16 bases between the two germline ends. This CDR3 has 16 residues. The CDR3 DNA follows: TGCGCCAGCAGTGAGTCGGGCCGGGGGTGCAGACAGCCCCAGCATTTT. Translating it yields CASSESGRGCRQPQHF.

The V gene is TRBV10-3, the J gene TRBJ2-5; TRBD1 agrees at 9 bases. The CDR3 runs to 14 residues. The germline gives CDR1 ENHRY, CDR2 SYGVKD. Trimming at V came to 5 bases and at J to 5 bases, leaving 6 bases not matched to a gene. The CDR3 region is CAISRDRAGETQYF. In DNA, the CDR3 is TGTGCCATCAGTAGGGACAGGGCGGGTGAGACCCAGTACTTC.

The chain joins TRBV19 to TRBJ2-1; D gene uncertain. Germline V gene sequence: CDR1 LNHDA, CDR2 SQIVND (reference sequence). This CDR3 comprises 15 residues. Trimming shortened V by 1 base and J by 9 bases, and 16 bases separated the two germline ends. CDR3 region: CASSIAGNRHFEQFF. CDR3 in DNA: TGTGCCAGTAGTATAGCCGGAAATAGACACTTTGAGCAGTTCTTC.